This passage covers 20 T cell receptor beta chains from one sample sequenced in a study of cytomegalovirus exposure and HLA in healthy donors. Only in-frame clones appear in the TCRdb table, and some are missing; sequencing was by immunoSEQ multiplex PCR. The data show 150,000 to 200,000 clones, 96% seen once. The specimen sequenced was PBMCs. These receptors came from a woman aged 18-30 years in good health and CMV-seronegative.

The chain combines TRBV4-1 with TRBJ2-7; D may be TRBD1 (6 bases). The length of the CDR3 is 13 residues. Trimming left V 2 bases short and J 3 bases short, with 8 bases between. The germline gives CDR1 MGHRA, CDR2 YSYEKL. CDR3 sequence: CASSQPGDYEQYF. CDR3 sequence (DNA): TGCGCCAGCAGCCAACCAGGGGACTACGAGCAGTACTTC.

This CDR3 reads CASSGDRGLVTEAFF. CDR3 in DNA: TGCGCCAGCAGTGGGGACAGGGGGCTAGTCACTGAAGCTTTCTTT. The chain combines TRBV10-2 with TRBJ1-1; 12 bases match TRBD1. Germline V gives CDR1 WSHSY, CDR2 SAAADI. This CDR3 contains 15 residues. With 4 bases clipped from V and 4 bases from J, the junction kept 4 bases outside the gene matches.

This chain uses TRBV6-1 with TRBJ2-1; D unclear. CDR1 MNHNS and CDR2 SASEGT come from the germline V gene. The CDR3 covers 11 residues. The V end lost 8 bases, the J end lost 7 bases, and 9 bases lay between the germline ends. CDR3: CASYSRNEQFF. The CDR3 nucleotides read TGTGCCAGCTACAGCCGGAATGAGCAGTTCTTC.

The V and J genes are TRBV12-5 and TRBJ2-5; TRBD2 matches at 9 bases. V trimming: 3 bases; J trimming: 7 bases; junction bases outside the gene matches: 6. CDR1 and CDR2 (germline): LGHNT, FRNRAP. CDR3 size: 14 residues. CDR3 protein: CASGLGAGGPTQYF. Here the CDR3 DNA reads TGTGCTAGTGGTTTAGGAGCGGGGGGCCCGACCCAGTACTTC.

This clone was counted a single time. The chain is built from TRBV5-4 and TRBJ2-5; 16 bases line up with TRBD2. The CDR3 is 15 amino acids. The trim removed 4 bases at V and 5 bases at J, leaving 2 bases unmatched. CDR1 and CDR2 from the germline V gene are SGHNT and YYREEE (reference sequence). The CDR3 reads CASSLGLAGGETQYF. In DNA, the CDR3 is TGTGCCAGCAGCCTGGGACTAGCGGGGGGGGAGACCCAGTACTTC.

With respect to this clone: Additional DNA sequences in this sample encode the identical CDR3. The V and J genes are TRBV6-1 and TRBJ2-5; 7 positions match TRBD2. Germline V gives CDR1 MNHNS, CDR2 SASEGT. With 3 bases clipped from V and 5 bases from J, the junction kept 6 bases outside the gene matches. The CDR3 has 14 amino acids. The CDR3 DNA follows: TGTGCCAGCAGTGAGGGGGGGGGAGGGGAGACCCAGTACTTC. This gives the protein CASSEGGGGETQYF.

In its sample, this clone was seen a few times. The chain couples TRBV5-4 to TRBJ1-5; 9 bases fit TRBD1. The CDR3 is 13 amino acids. Germline V lookup: CDR1 SGHNT, CDR2 YYREEE (reference sequence). V dropped 4 bases and J dropped 10; count of bases not matched to a gene: 6. The CDR3 protein is CASSQEQGAPQHF. The CDR3 nucleotides are TGTGCCAGCAGCCAGGAACAGGGGGCCCCCCAGCATTTT.

The V call is TRBV7-4, the J call TRBJ2-5; D is perhaps TRBD2 (6 bases). Germline CDR1 reads SGHVT; CDR2 reads SQSDAQ. The length of the CDR3 is 14 residues. Deletions cut 5 bases from V and 4 bases from J, with 14 bases between. CDR3 in amino acids: CASSPRLVRETQYF. CDR3 nucleotide sequence: TGTGCCAGCAGCCCGCGACTAGTGCGAGAGACCCAGTACTTC.

This rearrangement joins TRBV30 to TRBJ1-6; 10 bases are a match to TRBD1. The CDR3 totals 14 residues. J gave up 9 bases and V 3 bases, and 5 bases lay outside the gene matches. Germline V gene lookup returns CDR1 GTSNPN and CDR2 SVGIG (reference sequence). The CDR3 loop is CAWRTGGAFSPLHF. Written as DNA, the CDR3 is TGTGCCTGGAGGACAGGGGGCGCGTTTTCACCCCTCCACTTT.

CDR3 sequence (DNA): TGCGCCAGCAGCCCTTACTATCAGGGGCCCTTGAACACTGAAGCTTTCTTT. Translated, it gives CASSPYYQGPLNTEAFF. The rearrangement joins TRBV4-3 to TRBJ1-1; the D gene is possibly TRBD1 (6 bases). The CDR3 consists of 17 residues. The V and J ends lost 4 bases and 0 bases respectively, with 18 bases between them. Germline CDR1 is LGHNA and CDR2 is YSLEER.

The gene calls are TRBV19 and TRBJ2-1; D unresolved. Trimming shortened V by 4 bases and J by 5 bases, and 12 bases separated the two germline ends. Germline assignment: CDR1 LNHDA and CDR2 SQIVND (reference sequence). The CDR3 spans 14 residues. This CDR3 reads CASSNADKNNEQFF. The CDR3 DNA sequence: TGTGCCAGTAGTAACGCCGACAAAAACAATGAGCAGTTCTTC.

The chain's CDR3 is CASSHGSPSGELFF. Written as DNA, the CDR3 is TGTGCCAGCAGCCACGGGTCCCCTTCCGGGGAGCTGTTTTTT. This chain links TRBV11-2 with TRBJ2-2, with D unclear. CDR3 length equals 14 residues. The ends were cut back, 5 bases at V and 6 bases at J, with 13 bases in the middle. The germline V gene encodes CDR1 SGHAT and CDR2 FQNNGV.

This clone was seen a few times. This sequence joins TRBV18 and TRBJ1-2, with 7 bases fitting TRBD1. Losses at the gene ends were 4 bases for V and 6 bases for J; bases not matched to a gene: 11. The germline V gene has CDR1 KGHSH and CDR2 LQKENI. The CDR3 runs 15 residues. The DNA for the CDR3 is TGTGCCAGCTCACAAGGGACAGACCTCGTTGATGGCTACACCTTC. Protein sequence: CASSQGTDLVDGYTF.

CDR3: CASSLLQGGQFF. The CDR3 DNA reads as TGTGCCAGCAGCCTACTTCAGGGGGGGCAGTTCTTC. The rearrangement joins TRBV11-2 to TRBJ2-1; a possible D gene is TRBD1 (7 bases). V lost 5 bases and J lost 12, with 14 bases in between. The CDR3 has 12 amino acids. CDR1 is SGHAT and CDR2 is FQNNGV in the germline V gene. The entire variable domain, with the rest obtained from reference TRBV11-2 and TRBJ2-1, is as follows: EAGVAQSPRYKIIEKRQSVAFWCNPISGHATLYWYQQILGQGPKLLIQFQNNGVVDDSQLPKDRFSAERLKGVDSTLKIQPAKLEDSAVYLCASSLLQGGQFFGPGTRLTVL.

V and J are TRBV7-9 and TRBJ1-1; 12 nucleotides agree with TRBD1. The CDR3 spans 16 residues. The ends lost 5 bases at V and 2 bases at J; junction bases unmatched: 6. The germline V gene encodes CDR1 SEHNR and CDR2 FQNEAQ (reference sequence). CDR3: CASSPRDRGHNTEAFF. The DNA for the CDR3 is TGTGCCAGCAGCCCCCGGGACAGGGGGCATAACACTGAAGCTTTCTTT.

The chain couples TRBV30 to TRBJ2-5; a possible D gene is TRBD1 (8 bases). The CDR3 contains 15 residues. Germline values: CDR1 GTSNPN, CDR2 SVGIG (reference sequence). Trimming took off 3 bases at V and 4 bases at J, with 18 bases between the two ends. In nucleotides, the CDR3 is TGTGCCTGGAGGGGAGGGCAGGGGGCTGGAGAGACCCAGTACTTC. It codes for CAWRGGQGAGETQYF. Full variable domain (missing parts from reference TRBV30 and TRBJ2-5): SQTIHQWPATLVQPVGSPLSLECTVEGTSNPNLYWYRQAAGRGLQLLFYSVGIGQISSEVPQNLSASRPQDRQFILSSKKLLLSDSGFYLCAWRGGQGAGETQYFGPGTRLLVL.

The CDR3 DNA reads as TGCGCCAGCAGTGACAGGGGGTACGGCTACACCTTC. Translated, it gives CASSDRGYGYTF. The chain employs TRBV4-3 and TRBJ1-2, with 9 bases lining up with TRBD1. V dropped 6 bases and J dropped 8; count of bases not matched to a gene: 4. Germline V gene sequence: CDR1 LGHNA, CDR2 YSLEER. The CDR3 spans 12 residues.

This clone was seen a single time. The chain employs TRBV19 and TRBJ1-5, with D possibly being TRBD1 (5 bases). The CDR3 covers 12 residues. In germline, CDR1 is LNHDA, CDR2 SQIVND (reference sequence). V was pared by 5 bases and J by 4 bases, with 6 bases between. Here the CDR3 DNA reads TGTGCCAGTAGTCCAGGGAATCAGCCCCAGCATTTT. Its protein is CASSPGNQPQHF.

CDR3 sequence reads: CASSGTGGTEAFF. DNA of the CDR3: TGTGCCAGCAGTGGGACAGGGGGCACTGAAGCTTTCTTT. This sequence joins TRBV2 and TRBJ1-1; 10 bases are shared with TRBD1. This CDR3 region has 13 residues. V lost 4 bases to trimming and J lost 4 bases; unmatched junction nucleotides: 0. Germline CDR1 is SNHLY and CDR2 is FYNNEI.

The rearrangement joins TRBV4-2 to TRBJ2-2; 9 bases match TRBD2. CDR1 is LGHNA and CDR2 is YNFKEQ in the germline V gene. The J segment lost 1 base and the V segment lost 0 bases, leaving 3 bases of the junction unmatched. This CDR3 has 17 amino acids. The CDR3 loop is CASSQEWRGGNTGELFF. The DNA of the CDR3 is TGTGCCAGCAGCCAAGAGTGGCGGGGGGGGAACACCGGGGAGCTGTTTTTT.